This T cell receptor (beta chain) was captured by sequencing in a study of PD-1 blockade in classical Hodgkin lymphoma (dated by TCRdb to 2018 to 2021). Background for the entire study: Nivolumab dosing was 3 mg/kg intravenously every 2 weeks, continuing until either disease progression or unacceptable toxicity. A peripheral blood immune signature of response to PD-1 blockade in classical Hodgkin lymphoma was defined using TCR beta sequencing and CyTOF. The paper's findings and limits, for the study overall: CD4+ but not CD8+ TCR diversity rose significantly by C4D1 (p=0.0027 vs p=0.16), most apparent in complete responders (p=0.02). Baseline TCR diversity was reported to be lower in newly diagnosed patients than in healthy donors, and even lower in relapsed/refractory patients. Trial patients achieving complete response had baseline diversity similar to newly diagnosed patients, whereas partial responders and progressors had significantly lower diversity. Lower diversity was seen in patients whose nivolumab began less than 1 year after ASCT, and these patients were left out of later analyses so that immune reconstitution would not confound the results. The study was limited to a single clinical trial cohort, and causes of repertoire differences, possibly disease activity or prior therapy, remained undefined.

The sample's time point label, decoded: cycle 2 day 1 (C2D1) of nivolumab. Every trial patient had relapsed after autologous stem cell transplantation, and cohorts A, B and C differed in prior brentuximab vedotin exposure. The trial cohort included fewer than 60 patients with relapsed/refractory classical Hodgkin lymphoma, and each patient had a best overall response of complete response, partial response or progressive disease. In the multi-cohort phase II CheckMate 205 trial, trial patients received single-agent nivolumab. An independent review committee assessed best overall response using the 2007 International Working Group response criteria. PBMCs from the trial were collected at three points: immediately before nivolumab initiation (C1D1), and during therapy at cycle 2 day 1 and cycle 4 day 1. Peripheral blood was collected in 8 mL Vacutainer Cell Preparation Tubes, from which PBMCs were isolated by centrifugation and then cryopreserved.

About this clone: The clone's antigen remains unknown. No much larger clone is present one base from it, and per-base qualities are unavailable.

The germline V and J ends show losses of 6 bases and 4 bases respectively, and no gene match explains 8 bases of the junction. Including the terminal cysteine and phenylalanine, the CDR3 comprises 16 residues. The DNA shown is the 48-base CDR3, in frame from base 1. In the germline V gene (reference sequence), CDR1 corresponds to LNHDA and CDR2 to SQIVND. The Qiagen DNeasy kit was used to extract genomic DNA from unsorted PBMCs and from the negatively selected CD4+ and CD8+ fractions. TCR beta CDR3 regions were amplified by immunoSEQ multiplex PCR using primers annealing to V and J segments. Amplification bias was minimized using a synthetic immune receptor repertoire, and residual bias was removed computationally after sequencing. The source study handled its data this way. Custom Python scripts were used to quantify repertoire diversity as the Shannon entropy index. Unsorted, CD4+ and CD8+ repertoires were analyzed separately, except in combined analyses where CD4+ and CD8+ sequences were merged in silico. Clonal expansion was defined as a frequency increase of at least 2-fold after treatment compared with C1D1, and clones undetected at baseline were assigned a pseudocount of 0.5. Clones with 0 or 1 copy at C1D1 were defined as singleton clones, while clones with 2 or more copies were defined as non-singleton clones. Clones expanded in unsorted samples were labelled as CD4+, CD8+ or unknown by matching protein sequences in sorted samples from the same patient. Wilcoxon tests on paired samples were used to test changes in diversity from C1D1 to C4D1. Held by TCRdb, this immuneACCESS table contains in-frame sequences only and omits some clones. Under half of the omission traces to an unresolved V gene where checked; the cause of the rest is unknown. V and J calls and clone size are as listed in that table; D and trimming were resolved from the DNA. For this sample the table gives under 100,000 clones, of which about nine tenths were detected only once. Roughly 2.6% of the sample belongs to the ten largest clones.

The rearrangement combines TRBV19 with TRBJ2-6, with 8 central nucleotides matching TRBD1. Material: peripheral blood mononuclear cells (PBMCs), obtained before the second cycle of nivolumab. The receptor's source is a human donor with classical Hodgkin lymphoma. The CDR3 corresponds to CASRPQGAAGANVLTF. The nucleotide sequence is given as TGTGCCAGTAGACCCCAGGGGGCGGCGGGGGCCAACGTCCTGACTTTC.